These 9 T cell receptor beta chains originate from one sample sequenced in a study of T cell changes during pregnancy in multiple sclerosis. The table came from immunoSEQ multiplex PCR; TCRdb's copy has only in-frame clones and leaves some out. This sample has 38,000 or so clones, with around 90% found just once. The sequencing here drew on CD8+ T cells from peripheral blood mononuclear cells, taken before pregnancy. Receptors were obtained from a female donor with multiple sclerosis, enrolled in a pregnancy study.

The rearrangement links TRBV11-2 to TRBJ1-1, with D hard to call. Germline CDR1 and CDR2: SGHAT and FQNNGV. This CDR3 spans 12 amino acids. Trimming removed 5 bases at V and 4 bases at J, with 8 bases between. CDR3 protein: CASSLTGTEAFF. CDR3 coding DNA: TGTGCCAGCAGCCTAACGGGCACTGAAGCTTTCTTT.

This clone was picked up one time. CDR3 residues: CSATTSGRLFF. CDR3 sequence (DNA): TGCAGTGCTACGACTAGCGGGAGGCTGTTCTTC. This sequence joins TRBV20-1 and TRBJ2-1; 13 nucleotides align to TRBD2. V lost 4 bases, J lost 15 bases, and 3 bases stayed unmatched. Germline V lookup: CDR1 DFQATT, CDR2 SNEGSKA (reference sequence). This CDR3 has 11 residues.

This chain joins TRBV27 and TRBJ1-3; D unresolved. The germline CDR1 and CDR2 sequences are MNHEY and SMNVEV (reference sequence). The V gene lost 6 bases and the J gene lost 0 bases, with 9 bases spanning the gap. The CDR3 covers 14 residues. This chain's CDR3 is CASSPGSSGNTIYF. The CDR3 DNA sequence: TGTGCCAGCAGCCCGGGGAGCTCTGGAAACACCATATATTTT.

The DNA of the CDR3 is TGTGCCAGCAGCGGACCAGGGGTCACGACAGATACGCAGTATTTT. Translating it yields CASSGPGVTTDTQYF. The chain employs TRBV7-9 and TRBJ2-3, with D maybe TRBD1 (6 bases). Between the trimmed V and J ends, which lost 5 bases and 3 bases, there was a span of 15 bases. CDR3 size: 15 residues. The germline V gene has CDR1 SEHNR and CDR2 FQNEAQ (reference sequence).

The V gene is TRBV6-6, the J gene TRBJ2-2; 7 positions agree with TRBD1. V shed 2 bases and J 5 bases; nucleotides not matched to a gene: 5. The CDR3 consists of 15 residues. The germline V gene has CDR1 MNHNY and CDR2 SVGAGI (reference sequence). CDR3 DNA: TGTGCCAGCAGTTACGGGGACAGACATACCGGGGAGCTGTTTTTT. As protein: CASSYGDRHTGELFF.

The genes are TRBV29-1 and TRBJ1-2; 8 nucleotides agree with TRBD1. This CDR3 has 14 residues. Germline CDR1 SQVTM, CDR2 ANQGSEA. Trimming removed 3 bases from V and 4 bases from J; junction bases left unmatched: 7. The CDR3 region is CSVDGRGQGYGYTF. CDR3 coding DNA: TGCAGCGTTGACGGCAGGGGGCAGGGCTATGGCTACACCTTC.

The J gene is TRBJ1-1, the V gene TRBV4-1; no clear D. The germline V gene encodes CDR1 MGHRA and CDR2 YSYEKL. This CDR3 contains 15 residues. V lost 1 base to trimming and J lost 4 bases, with 13 bases between them. The CDR3 loop is CASSQGYVTGTEAFF. The CDR3 nucleotides are TGCGCCAGCAGCCAAGGGTATGTGACGGGCACTGAAGCTTTCTTT.

This chain uses TRBV7-9 with TRBJ2-7; D possibly corresponds to TRBD2 (5 bases). This CDR3 has 14 residues. Germline CDR1 is SEHNR and CDR2 is FQNEAQ (reference sequence). The V end was cut by 5 bases, the J end by 0 bases, with 11 bases between. CDR3 amino acids: CASSRPRGSYEQYF. In DNA form, the CDR3 reads TGTGCCAGCAGCCGCCCCCGGGGCTCCTACGAGCAGTACTTC.

The chain joins TRBV5-4 to TRBJ2-5; 10 bases agree with TRBD2. Trimming at V came to 3 bases and at J to 5 bases, leaving 4 bases not matched to a gene. This CDR3 is 14 amino acids long. Germline V gives CDR1 SGHNT, CDR2 YYREEE (reference sequence). The CDR3 sequence: CASSSLAGDETQYF. The CDR3 DNA follows: TGTGCCAGCAGCTCCCTAGCGGGAGACGAGACCCAGTACTTC.